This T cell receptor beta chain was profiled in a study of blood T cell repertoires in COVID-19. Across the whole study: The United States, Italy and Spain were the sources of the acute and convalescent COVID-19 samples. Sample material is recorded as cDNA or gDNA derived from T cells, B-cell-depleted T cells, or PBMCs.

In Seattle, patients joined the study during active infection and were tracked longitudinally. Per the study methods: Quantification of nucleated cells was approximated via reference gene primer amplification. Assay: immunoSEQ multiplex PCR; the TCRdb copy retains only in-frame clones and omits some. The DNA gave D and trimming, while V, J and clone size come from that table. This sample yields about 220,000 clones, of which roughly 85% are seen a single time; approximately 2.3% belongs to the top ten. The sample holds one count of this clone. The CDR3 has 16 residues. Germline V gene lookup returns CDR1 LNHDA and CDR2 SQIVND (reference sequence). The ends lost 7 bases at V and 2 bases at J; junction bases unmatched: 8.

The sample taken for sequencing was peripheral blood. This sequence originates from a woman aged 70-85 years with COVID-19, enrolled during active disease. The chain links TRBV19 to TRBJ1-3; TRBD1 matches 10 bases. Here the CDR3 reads CASTRDRGFAGNTIYF. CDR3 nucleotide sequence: TGTGCCAGTACCCGGGACAGGGGATTTGCTGGAAACACCATATATTTT.